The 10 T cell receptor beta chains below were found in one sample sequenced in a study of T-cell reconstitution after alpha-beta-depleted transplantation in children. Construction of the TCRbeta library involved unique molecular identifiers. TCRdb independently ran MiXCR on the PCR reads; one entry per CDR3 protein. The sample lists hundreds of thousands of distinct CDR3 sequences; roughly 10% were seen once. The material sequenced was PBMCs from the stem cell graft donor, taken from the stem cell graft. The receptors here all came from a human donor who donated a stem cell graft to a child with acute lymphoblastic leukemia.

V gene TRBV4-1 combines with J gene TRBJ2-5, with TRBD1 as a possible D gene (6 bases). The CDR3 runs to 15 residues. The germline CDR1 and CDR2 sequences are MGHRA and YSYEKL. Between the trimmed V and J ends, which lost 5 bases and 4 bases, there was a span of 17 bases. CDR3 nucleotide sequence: TGCGCCAGCAGCAGGCTACAGGGCAGTGGAGAGACCCAGTACTTC. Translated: CASSRLQGSGETQYF.

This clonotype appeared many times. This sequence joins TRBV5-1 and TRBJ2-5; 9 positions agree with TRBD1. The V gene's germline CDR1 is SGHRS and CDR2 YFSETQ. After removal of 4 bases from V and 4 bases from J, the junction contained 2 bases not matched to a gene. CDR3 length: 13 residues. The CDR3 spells CASSMTGGETQYF. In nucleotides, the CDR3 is TGCGCCAGCAGCATGACAGGGGGAGAGACCCAGTACTTC.

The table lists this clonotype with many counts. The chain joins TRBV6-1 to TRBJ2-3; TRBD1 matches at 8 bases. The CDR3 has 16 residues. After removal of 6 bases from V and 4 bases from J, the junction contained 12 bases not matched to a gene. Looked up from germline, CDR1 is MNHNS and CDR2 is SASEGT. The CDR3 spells CASRNSGTGFPDTQYF. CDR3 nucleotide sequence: TGTGCCAGCAGGAATTCCGGGACAGGCTTCCCAGATACGCAGTATTTT.

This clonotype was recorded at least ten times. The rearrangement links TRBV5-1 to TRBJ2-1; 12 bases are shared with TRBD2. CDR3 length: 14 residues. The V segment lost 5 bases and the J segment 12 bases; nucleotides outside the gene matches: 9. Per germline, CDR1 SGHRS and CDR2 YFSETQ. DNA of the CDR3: TGCGCCAGCAGTCGACTAGCGGGGGTACAGTTGCAGTTCTTC. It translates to CASSRLAGVQLQFF.

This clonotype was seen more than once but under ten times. CDR3 bases: TGTGCCAGCAGCAGGACAGGGACGTACACTGAAGCTTTCTTT. It codes for CASSRTGTYTEAFF. The V and J genes are TRBV7-9 and TRBJ1-1, with TRBD1 identical over 8 bases. The V gene's germline CDR1 is SEHNR and CDR2 FQNEAQ (reference sequence). V lost 5 bases and J lost 3; bases outside the gene matches: 5. This CDR3 region has 14 residues.

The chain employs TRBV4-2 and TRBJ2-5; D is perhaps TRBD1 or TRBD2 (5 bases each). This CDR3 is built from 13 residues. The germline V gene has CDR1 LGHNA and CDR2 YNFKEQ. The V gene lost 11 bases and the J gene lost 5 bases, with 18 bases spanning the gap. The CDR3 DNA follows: TGTGCCGCCGGGGAGTCTTGGGGGGAGACCCAGTACTTC. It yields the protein CAAGESWGETQYF.

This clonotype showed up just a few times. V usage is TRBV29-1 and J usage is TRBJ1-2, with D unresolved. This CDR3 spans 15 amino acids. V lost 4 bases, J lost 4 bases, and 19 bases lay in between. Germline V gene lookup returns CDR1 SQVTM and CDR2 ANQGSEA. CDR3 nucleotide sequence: TGCAGCGTTGGTTCCACGCGGGAGTCGGGCTATGGCTACACCTTC. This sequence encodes CSVGSTRESGYGYTF.

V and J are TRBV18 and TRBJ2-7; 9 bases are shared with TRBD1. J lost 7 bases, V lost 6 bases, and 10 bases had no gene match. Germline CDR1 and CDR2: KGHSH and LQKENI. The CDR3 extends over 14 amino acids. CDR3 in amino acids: CASSTGTGPREQYF. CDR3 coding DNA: TGTGCCAGCTCCACCGGGACAGGGCCGAGAGAGCAGTACTTC. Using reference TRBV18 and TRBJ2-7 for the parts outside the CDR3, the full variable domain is NAGVMQNPRHLVRRRGQEARLRCSPMKGHSHVYWYRQLPEEGLKFMVYLQKENIIDESGMPKERFSAEFPKEGPSILRIQQVVRGDSAAYFCASSTGTGPREQYFGPGTRLTVT.

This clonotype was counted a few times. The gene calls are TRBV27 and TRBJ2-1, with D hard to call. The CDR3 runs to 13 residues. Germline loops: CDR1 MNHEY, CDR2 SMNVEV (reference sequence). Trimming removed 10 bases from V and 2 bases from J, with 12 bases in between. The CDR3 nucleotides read TGTGCCACCTCCCGAGATACCTACAATGAGCAGTTCTTC. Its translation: CATSRDTYNEQFF.

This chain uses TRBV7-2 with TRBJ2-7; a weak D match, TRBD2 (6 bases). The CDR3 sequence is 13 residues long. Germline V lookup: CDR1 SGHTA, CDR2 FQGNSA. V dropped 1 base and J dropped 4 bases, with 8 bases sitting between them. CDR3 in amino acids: CASSLDGGYEQYF. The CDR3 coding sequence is TGTGCCAGCAGCTTAGACGGGGGATACGAGCAGTACTTC.